Shown below are 3 T cell receptor beta chains from a single sample sequenced in a study of T-cell reconstitution after alpha-beta-depleted transplantation in children. A TCRbeta library incorporating unique molecular identifiers was prepared. MiXCR, applied by TCRdb to the PCR reads, yields one record per CDR3 protein. The repertoire holds about 540,000 distinct CDR3 sequences, with around 20% as singletons. The sequencing used PBMCs from the stem cell graft donor, collected from the stem cell graft. These receptors were collected from a human donor who donated a stem cell graft to a child with acute lymphoblastic leukemia.

CDR3 coding DNA: TGTGCCAGTTGGGGAATAGGAATCGATCAGCCCCAGCATTTT. Protein sequence: CASWGIGIDQPQHF. This rearrangement joins TRBV19 to TRBJ1-5; D is ambiguous. Germline loops: CDR1 LNHDA, CDR2 SQIVND (reference sequence). V lost 8 bases and J 5 bases, leaving 16 bases between the germline ends. This CDR3 has 14 residues.

The chain uses TRBV6-1 and TRBJ2-7, with 9 bases that match TRBD2. Germline lookup yields CDR1 MNHNS and CDR2 SASEGT. The CDR3 has 17 residues. Unmatched junction bases numbered 14, after V lost 5 bases and J lost 3 bases. The DNA of the CDR3 is TGTGCCAGCAGTACGGGGCGACAAGCGGGAGGCCACTACGAGCAGTACTTC. It yields the protein CASSTGRQAGGHYEQYF.

The chain uses TRBV7-9 and TRBJ2-1; 8 bases align to TRBD1. With V trimmed by 5 bases and J by 7 bases, 13 bases remained unmatched. Germline CDR1 is SEHNR and CDR2 is FQNEAQ (reference sequence). The CDR3 contains 16 residues. CDR3 loop: CASSPQGQGMRNEQFF. The CDR3 DNA reads as TGTGCCAGCAGCCCTCAAGGACAGGGTATGCGGAATGAGCAGTTCTTC.